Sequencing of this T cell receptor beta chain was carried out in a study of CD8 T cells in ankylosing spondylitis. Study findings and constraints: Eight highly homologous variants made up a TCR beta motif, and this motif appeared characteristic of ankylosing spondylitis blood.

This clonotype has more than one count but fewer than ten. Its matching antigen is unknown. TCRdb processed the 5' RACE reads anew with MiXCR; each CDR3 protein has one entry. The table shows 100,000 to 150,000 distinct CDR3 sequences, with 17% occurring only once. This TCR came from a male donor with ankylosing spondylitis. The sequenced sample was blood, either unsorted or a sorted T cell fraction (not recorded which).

The CDR3 protein is CSARSSSSTDTQYF. The CDR3 coding sequence is TGCAGTGCTAGAAGTAGTTCTAGCACAGATACGCAGTATTTT. The chain recombines TRBV20-1 with TRBJ2-3; D uncertain. The CDR3 extends over 14 amino acids. Per the germline V gene, CDR1 is DFQATT and CDR2 is SNEGSKA (reference sequence). V lost 2 bases and J 0 bases, leaving 9 bases between the germline ends.